The TCR beta chain described here comes from a study of OX40 agonist ivuxolimab in advanced cancers. Looking at the study overall: The study gave patients intravenous ivuxolimab at 0.01 to 10 mg/kg every 2 weeks. It was permissible to have had prior anti-PD-1, anti-PD-L1 or anti-CTLA-4 therapy, and approximately 41% had some.

Whole-study findings and limits: Expansion of clones was among the lowest in partial responders at 0.1-3.0 mg/kg.

The J segment lost 0 bases and the V segment lost 0 bases, leaving 8 bases of the junction unmatched. CDR3 size: 19 residues. Germline values: CDR1 SEHNR, CDR2 FQNEAQ (reference sequence). Samples of blood were obtained at baseline, on cycle 4 day 1, and on cycle 7 day 1. The data were produced by immunoSEQ multiplex PCR, yet TCRdb's version contains in-frame clones alone and is incomplete. The sample yields some 73,000 clones, about 90% seen once. As concerns this clone: Its cognate antigen is unknown.

The chain links TRBV7-9 to TRBJ2-3, with TRBD2 matching over 11 bases. The sample consisted of CD4+ or CD8+ T cells sorted from blood, taken in a trial of the OX40 agonist ivuxolimab. This receptor was identified in an adult with an advanced solid tumor such as melanoma, head and neck, liver or kidney cancer. As DNA, the CDR3 is TGTGCCAGCAGCTTAGCGGGGACCTGGACTAGCGGGAGCACAGATACGCAGTATTTT. This encodes CASSLAGTWTSGSTDTQYF.